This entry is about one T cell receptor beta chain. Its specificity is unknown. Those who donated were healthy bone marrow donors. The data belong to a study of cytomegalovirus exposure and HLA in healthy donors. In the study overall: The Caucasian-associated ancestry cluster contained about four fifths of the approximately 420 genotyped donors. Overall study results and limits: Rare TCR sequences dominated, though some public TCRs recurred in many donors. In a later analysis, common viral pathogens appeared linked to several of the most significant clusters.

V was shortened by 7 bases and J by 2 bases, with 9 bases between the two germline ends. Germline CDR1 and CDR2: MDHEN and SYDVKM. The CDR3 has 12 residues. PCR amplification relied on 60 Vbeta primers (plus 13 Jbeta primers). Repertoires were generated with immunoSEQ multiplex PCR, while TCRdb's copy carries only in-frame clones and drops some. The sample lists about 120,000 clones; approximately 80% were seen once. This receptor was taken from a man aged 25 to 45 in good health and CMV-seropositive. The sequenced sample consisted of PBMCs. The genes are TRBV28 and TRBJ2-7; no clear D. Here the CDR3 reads CASTPGAYEQYF. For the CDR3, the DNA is TGTGCCAGCACCCCTGGAGCCTACGAGCAGTACTTC.